A selection of T cell receptor beta chains follows, all from one sample in a study of T cells in Graves' hyperthyroidism and ophthalmopathy. TCRdb passed the multiplex PCR reads through MiXCR, listing each CDR3 protein once. The sample consists of 300,000 to 450,000 distinct CDR3 sequences, 15% to 17% of them appearing once. Sequencing was done on a sample of blood. The source is a woman aged 18-29 years with Graves' hyperthyroidism that later progressed to Graves' ophthalmopathy. Both conserved end residues are part of each CDR3. D genes are given only for firm matches. Rows give clone size only sometimes, using once, few, many, or a class for an expanded clone.

V gene	clone size	J gene	D gene	CDR3 DNA	CDR3 protein
TRBV4-3	NA	TRBJ2-3	TRBD2	TGCGCCAGCAGCCAAGATTGGGGGAGGGGCACAGATACGCAGTATTTT	CASSQDWGRGTDTQYF
TRBV28	few	TRBJ2-3	NA	TGTGCCAGTTTCGCCGCTACTACAGATACGCAGTATTTT	CASFAATTDTQYF
TRBV20-1	many	TRBJ2-3	NA	TGCAGTGCTAGATCTAGCGTCTTGGATACGCAGTATTTT	CSARSSVLDTQYF
TRBV19	NA	TRBJ2-2	NA	TGTGCCAGTATGGACGGTCCGAACACCGGGGAGCTGTTTTTT	CASMDGPNTGELFF
TRBV6-2/TRBV6-3	many	TRBJ2-3	NA	TGTGCCAGCAGTTACCTCATGGGGGCCCAAGATCGGGATACGCAGTATTTT	CASSYLMGAQDRDTQYF
TRBV7-2	many	TRBJ2-5	TRBD2	TGTGCCAGCAGCCGCCGACTAGCGGGAGCAGGGGAAGAGACCCAGTACTTC	CASSRRLAGAGEETQYF
TRBV5-1	many	TRBJ2-7	TRBD1	TGCGCCAGCAGCTCGACAGGGGACTACGAGCAGTACTTC	CASSSTGDYEQYF
TRBV12-3/TRBV12-4	many	TRBJ1-1	NA	TGTGCCAGCAGGCCGACGGTGAACACTGAAGCTTTCTTT	CASRPTVNTEAFF
TRBV7-8	many	TRBJ2-1	TRBD2	TGTGCCAGCAGCTTAGCGACTAGCGGGGGGTACAATGAGCAGTTCTTC	CASSLATSGGYNEQFF
TRBV20-1	NA	TRBJ2-5	TRBD2	TGCAGTGCTACGGGGACGGCGGGAGGGGTGAGAGAGACCCAGTACTTC	CSATGTAGGVRETQYF
TRBV6-1	few	TRBJ2-1	TRBD2	TGTGCCAGCAGTGAGGGTTGGAGCGGGAGAGGCCGTGGGGATGAGCAGTTCTTC	CASSEGWSGRGRGDEQFF
TRBV6-2/TRBV6-3	many	TRBJ2-5	NA	TGTGCCAGCAGTTACCGGGACAAAGAGACCCAGTACTTC	CASSYRDKETQYF
TRBV20-1	NA	TRBJ2-4	NA	TGCAGTGCCGAACCATCGTCTCCGGGACACTCCATAGCCAAAAACATTCAGTACTTC	CSAEPSSPGHSIAKNIQYF
TRBV28	many	TRBJ1-1	NA	TGTGCCAGCAGTTCAGTTGACAGGACGAACACTGAAGCTTTCTTT	CASSSVDRTNTEAFF
TRBV11-2	NA	TRBJ2-3	NA	TGTGCCAGCAGCTTAGGTTTCCAGAGCACAGATACGCAGTATTTT	CASSLGFQSTDTQYF
TRBV5-1	few	TRBJ2-3	NA	TGCGCCAGCAGCTTATCGGTCGGCCGAAGCACAGATACGCAGTATTTT	CASSLSVGRSTDTQYF
TRBV7-9	many	TRBJ2-1	TRBD2	TGTGCCAGCAGCGACGGGACTAGCGTCGATGAGCAGTTCTTC	CASSDGTSVDEQFF
TRBV28	many	TRBJ2-1	TRBD1	TGTGCCAGCAGTCGACAGGGCAAGTCCTACAATGAGCAGTTCTTC	CASSRQGKSYNEQFF
TRBV24-1	few	TRBJ2-7	NA	TGTGCCACCAGTGATGGGGGCGGTTACGAGCAGTACTTC	CATSDGGGYEQYF
TRBV28	many	TRBJ1-1	NA	TGTGCCATTAGAACCGGGACTTCGATGAACACTGAAGCTTTCTTT	CAIRTGTSMNTEAFF
TRBV6-1	NA	TRBJ2-2	NA	TGTGCCAGCAGTGTCAGCACCGGGGAGCTGTTTTTT	CASSVSTGELFF
TRBV15	few	TRBJ2-5	NA	TGTGCCACCGCTGAAGACGGAAATCTACAAGAGACCCAGTACTTC	CATAEDGNLQETQYF
TRBV7-9	many	TRBJ2-5	TRBD2	TGTGCCAGCAGCTTGCGGGAGATAATGGAGACCCAGTACTTC	CASSLREIMETQYF
TRBV7-2	many	TRBJ1-2	NA	TGTGCCAGCAGCTTAGAGTTCGGACCCGCCTATGGCTACACCTTC	CASSLEFGPAYGYTF
TRBV5-1	few	TRBJ2-3	NA	TGCGCCAGCAGCACCCAGGGATCGGGAGCGGGAGATACGCAGTATTTT	CASSTQGSGAGDTQYF
TRBV11-3	many	TRBJ2-1	NA	TGTGCCAGCAGCCTCAGGGGTGGGGTCGGGCAGTTCTTC	CASSLRGGVGQFF
TRBV7-8	many	TRBJ2-5	NA	TGTGCCAGCAGCTTAGCGCGCCCCAGGGGTATGAGCCAAGAGACCCAGTACTTC	CASSLARPRGMSQETQYF
TRBV7-9	few	TRBJ1-2	TRBD1	TGTGCCAGCAGCCAGTGGACAGGGGTTAACTATGGCTACACCTTC	CASSQWTGVNYGYTF
TRBV11-2	few	TRBJ1-1	NA	TGTGCCAGCAGCTTTAGCGAGTACAGTGAAGCTTTCTTT	CASSFSEYSEAFF
TRBV4-1	NA	TRBJ2-7	NA	TGCGCCAGCAGCCTAAAGAAGGGGACCTACGAGCAGTACTTC	CASSLKKGTYEQYF
TRBV6-1	NA	TRBJ1-2	NA	TGTGCCAGCACCCTCCCTAACTATGGCTACACCTTC	CASTLPNYGYTF
TRBV27	many	TRBJ1-1	TRBD1	TGTGCCAGCAGTTCCGGACAGGGTCGTTACACTGAAGCTTTCTTT	CASSSGQGRYTEAFF
TRBV12-3/TRBV12-4	many	TRBJ1-2	NA	TGTGCCAGCAGCCCAGGGACACGGGGTTTCGGTGGCTACACCTTC	CASSPGTRGFGGYTF
TRBV27	many	TRBJ1-5	NA	TGTGCCAGCAGTTTTTATGGGGATCAGCCCCAGCATTTT	CASSFYGDQPQHF
TRBV28	many	TRBJ1-1	NA	TGTGCCGGCAGCGAACCCGCCCGCCGGTACACTGAAGCTTTCTTT	CAGSEPARRYTEAFF
TRBV7-2	NA	TRBJ2-5	NA	TGTGCCAGCAGCTTAATGGATAGGGCAGAGACCCAGTACTTC	CASSLMDRAETQYF
TRBV7-2	many	TRBJ1-5	NA	TGTGCCAGCAGCATCGGATACCTCGGACGGATCAATCAGCCCCAGCATTTT	CASSIGYLGRINQPQHF
TRBV20-1	NA	TRBJ2-2	TRBD2	TGCAGTGCTAAAGGGCGAGCGGGAGGGCCTCAAACCGGGGAGCTGTTTTTT	CSAKGRAGGPQTGELFF
TRBV5-6	few	TRBJ2-1	NA	TGTGCCAGCAGCTTGAAGGTGACGAATTACAATGAGCAGTTCTTC	CASSLKVTNYNEQFF
TRBV20-1	many	TRBJ2-6	TRBD1	TGCAGTGTCCCGGGACAGAGGTACTCTGGGGCCAACGTCCTGACTTTC	CSVPGQRYSGANVLTF
TRBV12-3/TRBV12-4	many	TRBJ2-7	TRBD1	TGTGCCAGCAGTTCGCTCGGACAGGGGGGAAACGAGCAGTACTTC	CASSSLGQGGNEQYF
TRBV20-1	many	TRBJ2-3	TRBD2	TGCAGTGCTACGGTACTAGCGGTTAGCACAGATACGCAGTATTTT	CSATVLAVSTDTQYF
TRBV5-1	NA	TRBJ2-3	NA	TGCGCCAGCAGCTTGGGATCGTGGCGGGGCACAGATACGCAGTATTTT	CASSLGSWRGTDTQYF
TRBV27	many	TRBJ1-2	TRBD1	TGTGCCAGCAGAACAACAGGGGGCTATGGCTACACCTTC	CASRTTGGYGYTF
TRBV6-5	NA	TRBJ2-7	NA	TGTGCCAGCAGTTCACTTCCTAGATACGAGCAGTACTTC	CASSSLPRYEQYF
TRBV6-2/TRBV6-3	many	TRBJ2-2	TRBD2	TGTGCCAGCAGTTTTAGGACTAGCGGGAGGGCCAATGGCACCGGGGAGCTGTTTTTT	CASSFRTSGRANGTGELFF
TRBV7-2	many	TRBJ2-3	TRBD1	TGTGCCAGCAGCTTAACTAACAGGGGGCCAGATACGCAGTATTTT	CASSLTNRGPDTQYF
TRBV20-1	many	TRBJ2-3	NA	TGCAGTGCTAGAGTTCTGGGGGGCACCACAGATACGCAGTATTTT	CSARVLGGTTDTQYF
TRBV27	few	TRBJ1-4	NA	TGTGCCAGCAGTGGATCCGCCTACACGTATAGGTCTGAAAAACTGTTTTTT	CASSGSAYTYRSEKLFF
TRBV29-1	NA	TRBJ2-5	TRBD2	TGCAGCGTTGAAGTCCCTACTTGCGGGAGAACTCAAGAGACCCAGTACTTC	CSVEVPTCGRTQETQYF
TRBV7-9	few	TRBJ2-7	NA	TGTGCCAGCAGCTTCCCAGGGGGGGCGTACGAGCAGTACTTC	CASSFPGGAYEQYF